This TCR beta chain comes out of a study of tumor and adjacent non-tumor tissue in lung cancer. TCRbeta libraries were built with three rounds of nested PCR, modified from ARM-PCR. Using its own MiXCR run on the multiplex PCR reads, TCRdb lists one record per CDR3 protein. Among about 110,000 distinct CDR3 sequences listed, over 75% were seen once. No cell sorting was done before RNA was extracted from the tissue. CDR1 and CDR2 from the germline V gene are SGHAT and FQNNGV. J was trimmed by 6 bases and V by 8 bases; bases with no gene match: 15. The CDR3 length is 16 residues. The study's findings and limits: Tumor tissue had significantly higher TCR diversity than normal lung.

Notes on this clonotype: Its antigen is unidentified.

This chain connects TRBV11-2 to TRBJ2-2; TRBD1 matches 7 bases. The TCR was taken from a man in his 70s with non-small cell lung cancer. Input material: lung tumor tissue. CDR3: CASRSVGTGVAGELFF. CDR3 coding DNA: TGTGCCAGCCGTTCAGTGGGCACAGGGGTTGCCGGGGAGCTGTTTTTT.